This TCR beta chain emerged from a study of T cells in Graves' hyperthyroidism and ophthalmopathy (dated by TCRdb to the late 2010s). With regard to the full study: Peripheral blood was sampled at the time of initial diagnosis, prior to any treatment. To identify TCR V-J signatures that set the groups apart, the researchers used a discovery cohort of 100 or so patients, made up of roughly 40 with Graves' ophthalmopathy and some 55 with stable Graves' hyperthyroidism. Whether ophthalmopathy could be predicted prospectively was tested in an independent validation cohort made up of roughly 19 hyperthyroidism patients plus 17 patients who later progressed to ophthalmopathy. The 100 or so discovery patients were randomly split 7:3 into training and test sets. Thyroid tissue and blood T-cell repertoires from several Graves' hyperthyroidism patients were also compared in the study. After sampling, hyperthyroidism patients received methimazole starting at 30 mg daily, and ophthalmopathy patients received high-dose intravenous methylprednisolone. The paper reports TCR Vbeta CDR3 sequencing of about 140 peripheral blood samples: approximately 41 ophthalmopathy, about 75 hyperthyroidism and around 17 progressor patients.

A word on this clonotype: The clone's antigen remains unknown. A much larger clone lies one base from this, so it may be a read error.

CDR1 is given as SGHAT and CDR2 as FQNNGV, both from the germline V gene. The CDR3 goes from the cysteine to the phenylalanine over 13 residues. The only DNA kept is the CDR3, 39 bases in frame from the first base. The TCR beta CDR3 regions were amplified from RNA transcripts. The first round of RT-PCR for the TCR CDR3 was performed with the HTBI primer set and the Qiagen OneStep RT-PCR kit. Libraries were constructed in a second round of multiplex PCR, after which size selection and purification were carried out. The libraries were sequenced on an Illumina HiSeq2000 using paired-end 100 bp reads. Processing in the source paper ran as follows. SOAPnuke was used to process the raw data, throwing out any read that contained adapters or uncalled bases, had a mean Phred below 15, or lacked an exact constant-primer or identifier match. High-quality paired reads were merged with COPE v1.2.5, and unique nucleotide sequences were defined as clonotypes. MiTCR v1.1 was used to align clonotypes to the IMGT TRBV, TRBD and TRBJ reference segments. The analysis included only V-J combinations with a frequency above 0.0001, which together covered over 98% of the repertoires. The TCS score was defined as the ratio of F50 (clonal expansion) to E x V (chaos), calculated using BLOSUM62-based TCRdist between CDR3 peptides within each V-J. Welch's t-statistics and random forest reduced 500 to 650 V-J features to 10 to 15, which were used in a naive Bayes classifier (R e1071). TCRdb trimmed the raw reads at Q25, called clones with MiXCR and kept productive beta chains. CDR3 protein sequences are deduplicated, and each keeps its most common genes and DNA. The authors' filters were not applied to this entry. This sample gives roughly 700,000 distinct CDR3 sequences in total; around 15% of them show up just once. Around 9.6% of the sample goes to the ten largest clones.

Points the paper makes about the study in general: Sample size was not statistically predetermined, and investigators were not blinded to group allocation. Most expanded thyroid clonotypes (frequency above 0.001) were also detected in blood, suggesting blood repertoires may reflect thyroid immune responses. In validation, the model predicted progression to ophthalmopathy a median of roughly 6.1 months before onset, with about 67% sensitivity and roughly 72% specificity. In cross-validation, a model built on a 13 V-J signature told ophthalmopathy apart from stable hyperthyroidism with approximately 90% sensitivity and approximately 81% specificity, and in testing the same model reached 80%/75%.

Graves' hyperthyroidism was defined as stable when no progression to ophthalmopathy occurred over 18 months of follow-up. Hyperthyroidism patients were newly diagnosed, had a disease duration of under 2 months, and were aged 18 to 65 years. The study excluded patients with uncontrolled infections, other autoimmune diseases, pregnancy or lactation. Diagnoses were established on the basis of clinical symptoms, serum thyroxine and TRAb, thyroid ultrasound, and orbital computed tomography. Ficoll-Paque density gradient centrifugation was used to isolate PBMCs from around 9.1 ml of fresh peripheral blood. Total RNA was extracted using Trizol reagent, and RNA quality was assessed on an Agilent 2100 Bioanalyzer.

Sequenced: blood. The receptor was derived from a woman younger than 35 with Graves' hyperthyroidism. The sequence joins TRBV11-2 to TRBJ2-1; confidence is insufficient to name the D gene. The J call may be incorrect, as the DNA end agrees better with TRBJ2-7. The CDR3 region reads CASRPVVGNEQYF. At the DNA level, the sequence is TGTGCCAGCAGACCGGTTGTAGGCAATGAGCAGTACTTC.